These T cell receptor beta chains were read from a single sample in a study of blood T cell repertoires in COVID-19. Profiled with immunoSEQ multiplex PCR; TCRdb holds only in-frame clones, not every one. Here the sample spans 290,000 or so clones, around 90% being singletons. The sample comprised PBMCs or T cells enriched from blood (not recorded which). Source of these receptors: a woman in her twenties or thirties who had recovered from COVID-19. Each CDR3 is given without its conserved first and last residue.

TRBV5-1,ASSARTSGDQSVQY
TRBV18,ASSPRSTGQDEKLF
TRBV5-4,ASSLAKGTSGSPYNEQF
TRBV18,ASSLGGTGRETQY
TRBV24-1,ATSDLRYTQY
TRBV5-4,ASSLMTSGSQETQY
TRBV28,ASREGTFTDTQY
TRBV4-1,ASSQDQGTPYEQY
TRBV28,GSLDRGTGELF
TRBV6-2/TRBV6-3,ASSPGQFARNQPQH
TRBV2,ASKGLRDRSYNEQF
TRBV11-2,ASSSKWRERWETQY
TRBV5-1,ASSLGSGSRVADTQY
TRBV24-1,ATRGTSAETQY
TRBV28,ASSFRTDYGGGQY
TRBV9,ASSVSDRGGLGETQY
TRBV3-1/TRBV3-2,ASSQYRNTEAF
TRBV24-1,ATSDLGLAGAADTQY
TRBV27,ASSSADPKGQGSYEQY
TRBV19,ASSTRGDTQY
TRBV15,ATKLNRGSFTGELF
TRBV5-4,ASRNRTGLANSPLH
TRBV19,ASSIGDRGRQPQH
TRBV3-1/TRBV3-2,ASSPHSRDRGRGNQPQH
TRBV5-1,ASSLDSASTDTQY
TRBV29-1,SVEDNDRDAYGYT
TRBV5-1,ASSLAGHILYNEQF
TRBV27,ASSLRAGTSGRNTGELF
TRBV3-1/TRBV3-2,ASSLGQRLDSNQPQH
TRBV6-6,ASSSGGTGTDTQY
TRBV27,ASSLRGLADGDTQY
TRBV7-9,ASSLGQASSGANVLT
TRBV29-1,SVPPGPGDTEAF
TRBV7-6,ASSLALAGGPSEQY
TRBV9,ASSATHHQETQY
TRBV29-1,SDRLAGDYNEQF
TRBV28,ASSLASVAYEQY
TRBV9,ASSVAISGSTNEQF
TRBV5-1,ASRAPTGDPYEQY
TRBV28,ASSLPTGNSETQY
TRBV6-5,ASSYSTGTSGNEQF
TRBV14,ASSQALAYNEQF
TRBV5-6,ASSSATGASTEAF
TRBV6-5,ASSSEVNTEAF
TRBV7-9,ASSLETLGIPYEQY
TRBV6-5,ASRGQSYGYT
TRBV28,ASGDRIYGYT
TRBV7-7,ASSKRASGSGGELF
TRBV2,ASGGRASGNTIY
TRBV6-4,ASRPGTGGANTGELF